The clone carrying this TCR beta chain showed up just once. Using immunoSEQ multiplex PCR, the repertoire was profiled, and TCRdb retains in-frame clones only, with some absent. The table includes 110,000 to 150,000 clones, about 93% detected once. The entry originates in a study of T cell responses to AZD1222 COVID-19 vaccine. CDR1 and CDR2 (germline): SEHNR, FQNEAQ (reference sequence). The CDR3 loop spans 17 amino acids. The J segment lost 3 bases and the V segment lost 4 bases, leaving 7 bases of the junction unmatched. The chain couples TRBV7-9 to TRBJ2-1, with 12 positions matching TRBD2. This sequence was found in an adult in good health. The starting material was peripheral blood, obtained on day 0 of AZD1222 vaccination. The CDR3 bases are TGTGCCAGCAGCTCGCTTGGACTAGCGGGACTCTACAATGAGCAGTTCTTC. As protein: CASSSLGLAGLYNEQFF.